The 12 T cell receptor beta chains in this list originate from one sample, sequenced in a study of T cells after yellow fever vaccination. TCRdb reanalysed the 5' RACE reads using MiXCR and keeps one entry per CDR3 protein. This table holds roughly 96,000 distinct CDR3 sequences, approximately 8.4% found once. The source was CD8+ T cells not binding an NS4B(214-222) dextramer, sorted from PBMCs, collected less than 18 days after the first yellow fever vaccination. Receptor source: a man younger than 30 who received the YFV17D yellow fever vaccine.

This rearrangement joins TRBV4-3 to TRBJ1-1; D may be TRBD1 (6 bases). V shed 2 bases and J shed 5 bases, with 12 bases lying between them. The CDR3 sequence is 14 residues long. Germline V gives CDR1 LGHNA, CDR2 YSLEER. CDR3 amino acids: CASSQTGRGTEAFF. In DNA, the CDR3 is TGCGCCAGCAGCCAAACAGGGAGAGGTACTGAAGCTTTCTTT.

The chain links TRBV9 to TRBJ2-1; possible D gene TRBD2, 7 bases. Deletions cut 2 bases from V and 4 bases from J, with 13 bases between. CDR3 length equals 15 residues. CDR1 is SGDLS and CDR2 is YYNGEE in the germline V gene. In nucleotides, the CDR3 is TGTGCCAGCAGCGTCGGGGGGCTACAATACAATGAGCAGTTCTTC. This codes for CASSVGGLQYNEQFF.

The chain carries TRBV7-2 and TRBJ1-2; D is unresolved. This CDR3 has 11 residues. Looked up from germline, CDR1 is SGHTA and CDR2 is FQGNSA. The germline V and J ends were trimmed by 7 bases and 1 base, with 4 bases remaining between them. The chain's CDR3 is CASTFNYGYTF. CDR3 nucleotides: TGTGCCAGCACCTTTAACTATGGCTACACCTTC.

This clonotype has a handful of counts. The CDR3 is CASSLSKGTGGIGLANTGELFF. The CDR3 DNA sequence: TGTGCCAGCAGCTTATCAAAGGGGACAGGGGGTATTGGTCTCGCGAACACCGGGGAGCTGTTTTTT. The chain recombines TRBV7-6 with TRBJ2-2; 11 bases map to TRBD1. This CDR3 has 22 residues. Germline trimming cut 2 bases from V and 0 bases from J; bases unmatched to any gene: 17. Germline V gives CDR1 SGHVS, CDR2 FNYEAQ.

This clonotype was found a few times. The V call is TRBV12-3 or TRBV12-4, the J call TRBJ2-3, with a weak D call TRBD1 (5 bases). V lost 3 bases to trimming and J lost 4 bases, with 11 bases between them. The CDR3 runs to 14 residues. The DNA for the CDR3 is TGTGCCAGCAGTTTCGTCAGGGTAGCAGATACGCAGTATTTT. Translated, it gives CASSFVRVADTQYF.

This clonotype occurred a few times. The chain uses TRBV4-1 and TRBJ1-2; D not certain. V was clipped by 0 bases and J by 0 bases, with 11 bases between them. The CDR3 is 16 residues long. Per germline, CDR1 MGHRA and CDR2 YSYEKL. The DNA for the CDR3 is TGCGCCAGCAGCCAAGACCATACTAACGCTAACTATGGCTACACCTTC. Translation gives CASSQDHTNANYGYTF.

This sequence joins TRBV20-1 and TRBJ2-7, with D possibly TRBD1 on 6 matching bases. CDR3 length: 13 amino acids. V was clipped by 6 bases and J by 2 bases, with 14 bases between them. Looked up from germline, CDR1 is DFQATT and CDR2 is SNEGSKA (reference sequence). CDR3 in amino acids: CSAPGHWTYEQYF. CDR3 DNA: TGCAGTGCCCCGGGACATTGGACCTACGAGCAGTACTTC.

The chain couples TRBV27 to TRBJ2-7; 10 bases are a match to TRBD2. This CDR3 contains 14 residues. V trimming: 3 bases; J trimming: 3 bases; junction bases outside the gene matches: 2. Germline V gives CDR1 MNHEY, CDR2 SMNVEV (reference sequence). The CDR3 nucleotides read TGTGCCAGCAGTTTCTTAGCGGGGGGCTACGAGCAGTACTTC. Translated, it gives CASSFLAGGYEQYF.

The chain uses TRBV6-1 and TRBJ2-1; D is unresolved. Between the trimmed V and J ends, which lost 3 bases and 0 bases, there was a span of 9 bases. Germline lookup yields CDR1 MNHNS and CDR2 SASEGT. This CDR3 spans 15 amino acids. CDR3 nucleotide sequence: TGTGCCAGCAGTGAGAATCTCAGCTCCTACAATGAGCAGTTCTTC. It translates to CASSENLSSYNEQFF.

V usage is TRBV4-1 and J usage is TRBJ2-1, with 9 bases aligning to TRBD1. Germline trimming cut 6 bases from V and 2 bases from J; bases unmatched to any gene: 5. The CDR3 has 15 amino acids. Germline V gene sequence: CDR1 MGHRA, CDR2 YSYEKL. The CDR3 here is CASRVDRGTYNEQFF. The CDR3 DNA reads as TGCGCCAGCAGAGTCGACAGGGGGACCTACAATGAGCAGTTCTTC.

At least ten counts were recorded for this clonotype. The gene calls are TRBV7-8 and TRBJ2-1; 8 bases align to TRBD1. V dropped 5 bases and J dropped 4; count of bases not matched to a gene: 4. Germline-derived CDR1 and CDR2 are SGHVS and FQNEAQ. This CDR3 is built from 14 residues. CDR3 in amino acids: CASSLDRVYNEQFF. CDR3 nucleotide sequence: TGTGCCAGCAGCCTGGACAGGGTTTACAATGAGCAGTTCTTC.

J is TRBJ1-1 and V is TRBV7-9; a possible D gene is TRBD1 (5 bases). Looked up from germline, CDR1 is SEHNR and CDR2 is FQNEAQ (reference sequence). The CDR3 covers 14 residues. V was cut by 3 bases and J by 7 bases, with 15 bases left in between. The CDR3 DNA is TGTGCCAGCAGCTTTACGGGACTGTCCTTTGAAGCTTTCTTT. Encoded protein: CASSFTGLSFEAFF.